This is a list of T cell receptor beta chains from one sample in a study of CD8 T cells in Susac syndrome. MiXCR, run by TCRdb on the immunoSEQ multiplex PCR reads, gives a single entry per CDR3 protein. The profile shows hundreds of thousands of distinct CDR3 sequences, 93% of them singletons. The material sequenced was CD4+ T cells from PBMCs. The receptors derive from a human donor with multiple sclerosis. The CDR3 runs from the conserved cysteine through the conserved F or W. Fields, in order: D gene, clone size, J gene, V gene, CDR3 DNA, CDR3 protein. D genes are given only for firm matches. Part of the rows lack a size; the others show once, few, many or a class for expanded clones.

D: TRBD1; size: once; J: TRBJ2-1; V: TRBV2; DNA: TGTGCCAGCAGGAAGGGACAGACCTCCTACAATGAGCAGTTCTTC; CDR3: CASRKGQTSYNEQFF
D: -; size: -; J: TRBJ1-2; V: TRBV15; DNA: TGTGCCACCAGCAGAGATCGATATGGCTACACCTTC; CDR3: CATSRDRYGYTF
D: -; size: few; J: TRBJ2-1; V: TRBV7-9; DNA: TGTGCCAGCAGCCGGCAGAGCTCCTACAATGAGCAGTTCTTC; CDR3: CASSRQSSYNEQFF
D: -; size: few; J: TRBJ2-5; V: TRBV19; DNA: TGTGCCAGTAGTTCGGGGTCCCAAGAGACCCAGTACTTC; CDR3: CASSSGSQETQYF
D: -; size: -; J: TRBJ2-1; V: TRBV24-1; DNA: TGTGCCACCAGTCAGGCCCCTGACCATGAGCAGTTCTTC; CDR3: CATSQAPDHEQFF
D: -; size: -; J: TRBJ2-3; V: TRBV4-2; DNA: TGTGCCAGCAGCCAAGATGGGCTAGGGGGGGATACGCAGTATTTT; CDR3: CASSQDGLGGDTQYF
D: -; size: -; J: TRBJ2-3; V: TRBV27; DNA: TGTGCCAGCACCCTACAGGGTGGAGATACGCAGTATTTT; CDR3: CASTLQGGDTQYF
D: -; size: -; J: TRBJ2-3; V: TRBV4-1; DNA: TGCGCCAGCAGCCAAGAGGGGACCAGCACAGATACGCAGTATTTT; CDR3: CASSQEGTSTDTQYF
D: -; size: -; J: TRBJ2-3; V: TRBV29-1; DNA: TGCAGCGGGCGAACTGGCGATACGCAGTATTTT; CDR3: CSGRTGDTQYF
D: TRBD2; size: -; J: TRBJ2-3; V: TRBV2; DNA: TGTGCCAGCATCCCGAGGGGAGCGGGGGCAGATACGCAGTATTTT; CDR3: CASIPRGAGADTQYF
D: TRBD2; size: -; J: TRBJ2-5; V: TRBV2; DNA: TGTGCCAGCAGAGGACTAGCACAAGAGACCCAGTACTTC; CDR3: CASRGLAQETQYF
D: -; size: once; J: TRBJ2-1; V: TRBV12-3/TRBV12-4; DNA: TGTGCCAGCAGTTTCGGATTCTACAATGAGCAGTTCTTC; CDR3: CASSFGFYNEQFF
D: -; size: -; J: TRBJ1-1; V: TRBV7-9; DNA: TGTGCCAGCAGCTTATTAAGGGCTTGGGACACTGAAGCTTTCTTT; CDR3: CASSLLRAWDTEAFF
D: TRBD1; size: -; J: TRBJ2-2; V: TRBV9; DNA: TGTGCCAGCAGCGCACCTAGGGGACAGGGCAACACCGGGGAGCTGTTTTTT; CDR3: CASSAPRGQGNTGELFF
D: -; size: -; J: TRBJ2-5; V: TRBV7-3; DNA: TGTGCCAGCAGCAGCACCTCATTGGGGACCCAGTACTTC; CDR3: CASSSTSLGTQYF
D: -; size: few; J: TRBJ1-2; V: TRBV2; DNA: TGTGCCAGCAGTCAAGGGGGAGACTATGGCTACACCTTC; CDR3: CASSQGGDYGYTF
D: TRBD2; size: -; J: TRBJ2-5; V: TRBV9; DNA: TGTGCCAGCAGCGTAGATGGGACTAGCGGAGAGACCCAGTACTTC; CDR3: CASSVDGTSGETQYF
D: TRBD1; size: -; J: TRBJ1-5; V: TRBV2; DNA: TGTGCCAGCAGTGAACAGGGGGGTCGGAGCAATCAGCCCCAGCATTTT; CDR3: CASSEQGGRSNQPQHF
D: -; size: -; J: TRBJ1-4; V: TRBV5-1; DNA: TGCGCCAGCAGCTTGGCCGGTCTGGATGAAAAACTGTTTTTT; CDR3: CASSLAGLDEKLFF
D: -; size: -; J: TRBJ1-1; V: TRBV18; DNA: TGTGCCAGCTCCAAAACGGAAGGGTTTAACACTGAAGCTTTCTTT; CDR3: CASSKTEGFNTEAFF
D: -; size: -; J: TRBJ2-5; V: TRBV3-1; DNA: TGTGCCAGCAGCCGGCACAGGGATGGAGGGGAGACCCAGTACTTC; CDR3: CASSRHRDGGETQYF
D: -; size: -; J: TRBJ2-1; V: TRBV9; DNA: TGTGCCAGCAGCGTGGCGACTGGAGGTGAGCAGTTCTTC; CDR3: CASSVATGGEQFF
D: TRBD1; size: -; J: TRBJ2-7; V: TRBV28; DNA: TGTGCCAGCAGTTTGTACTGGACAGGGGGAGCATCCTACGAGCAGTACTTC; CDR3: CASSLYWTGGASYEQYF
D: -; size: -; J: TRBJ1-4; V: TRBV7-9; DNA: TGTGCCAGCAGTTCCCTTGGGGGACTTGGGGAAAAACTGTTTTTT; CDR3: CASSSLGGLGEKLFF
D: TRBD1; size: -; J: TRBJ1-2; V: TRBV24-1; DNA: TGTGCCACCAGTTCACAGGGGGAGGACTATGGCTACACCTTC; CDR3: CATSSQGEDYGYTF
D: -; size: -; J: TRBJ2-2; V: TRBV10-3; DNA: TGTGCCATCAGTGAGATGGGAGCGGAGCTGTTTTTT; CDR3: CAISEMGAELFF
D: -; size: once; J: TRBJ1-6; V: TRBV7-6; DNA: TGTGCCAGCAGCTCCCTCTTGGGGACCCTCCACTTT; CDR3: CASSSLLGTLHF
D: TRBD1; size: once; J: TRBJ1-1; V: TRBV29-1; DNA: TGCAGCGAATCGACAGGGGGAGGGACTGAAGCTTTCTTT; CDR3: CSESTGGGTEAFF
D: -; size: -; J: TRBJ1-1; V: TRBV29-1; DNA: TGCAGCGTTGAAGATCGTCGGGACGGCACTGAAGCTTTCTTT; CDR3: CSVEDRRDGTEAFF
D: -; size: -; J: TRBJ1-2; V: TRBV6-5; DNA: TGTGCCAGCAGGAAACAGGAGCTTAGGGGCTACACCTTC; CDR3: CASRKQELRGYTF
D: -; size: -; J: TRBJ1-6; V: TRBV27; DNA: TGTGCCAGCAACGGGGGCTGGGATTCACCCCTCCACTTT; CDR3: CASNGGWDSPLHF
D: TRBD1; size: -; J: TRBJ2-7; V: TRBV6-1; DNA: TGTGCCAGCAGTATGCGGACAGGGAACTACGAGCAGTACTTC; CDR3: CASSMRTGNYEQYF
D: -; size: -; J: TRBJ1-2; V: TRBV23-1; DNA: TGCGCCAGCATTTCCGAATACCGGGGGGCTCTCTGGTATGGCTACACCTTC; CDR3: CASISEYRGALWYGYTF
D: TRBD2; size: -; J: TRBJ2-1; V: TRBV24-1; DNA: TGTGCCACCAGTGACCGCATCGGCGGGGGCTACAATGAGCAGTTCTTC; CDR3: CATSDRIGGGYNEQFF
D: -; size: -; J: TRBJ1-6; V: TRBV7-2; DNA: TGTGCCAGCAGCTTACGGACCCCCAACTCACCCCTCCACTTT; CDR3: CASSLRTPNSPLHF
D: TRBD1; size: few; J: TRBJ2-5; V: TRBV18; DNA: TGTGCCAGCTCACAGGGACAGGCTGAGACCCAGTACTTC; CDR3: CASSQGQAETQYF
D: -; size: -; J: TRBJ2-2; V: TRBV5-1; DNA: TGCGCCAGCAGCCGAGACACCTCGAACACCGGGGAGCTGTTTTTT; CDR3: CASSRDTSNTGELFF
D: -; size: -; J: TRBJ1-2; V: TRBV4-1; DNA: TGCGCCAGCAGCCAGGACCCAGGGGCAGCAACTAACTATGGCTACACCTTC; CDR3: CASSQDPGAATNYGYTF
D: -; size: -; J: TRBJ2-5; V: TRBV20-1; DNA: TGCAGTGCTAGGTTTCAGCAGGGGAAGACCCAGTACTTC; CDR3: CSARFQQGKTQYF
D: TRBD1; size: few; J: TRBJ2-7; V: TRBV24-1; DNA: TGTGCCACCAGTGATGCGGACAGGACGGAGGAGCAGTACTTC; CDR3: CATSDADRTEEQYF
D: TRBD2; size: -; J: TRBJ2-1; V: TRBV20-1; DNA: TGCAGTGCTAGGGCTGGGACTAGCGGAAACAATGAGCAGTTCTTC; CDR3: CSARAGTSGNNEQFF
D: -; size: -; J: TRBJ1-2; V: TRBV4-2; DNA: TGTGCCAGCAGCCAAGATGGGGGACTGCATGGCTACACCTTC; CDR3: CASSQDGGLHGYTF
D: -; size: -; J: TRBJ2-7; V: TRBV20-1; DNA: TGCAGTGCGGGGTTGCCGGGCGCCGGGAACGAGCAGTACTTC; CDR3: CSAGLPGAGNEQYF
D: -; size: -; J: TRBJ2-2; V: TRBV24-1; DNA: TGTGCCACCAGTGAGGTAAACCCCCGGGGGACCGGGGAGCTGTTTTTT; CDR3: CATSEVNPRGTGELFF
D: -; size: once; J: TRBJ2-5; V: TRBV11-2; DNA: TGTGCCAGCAGCCTCCAGGCGGCCACCCAAGAGACCCAGTACTTC; CDR3: CASSLQAATQETQYF
D: TRBD1; size: -; J: TRBJ2-3; V: TRBV6-5; DNA: TGTGCCAGCAGTTATGGACAGGGGATGGATACGCAGTATTTT; CDR3: CASSYGQGMDTQYF
D: -; size: few; J: TRBJ2-3; V: TRBV3-1; DNA: TGTGCCAGCAGTCCCAGGGGTAGCACAGATACGCAGTATTTT; CDR3: CASSPRGSTDTQYF
D: TRBD2; size: -; J: TRBJ2-3; V: TRBV20-1; DNA: TGCAGCGCAGGCGTGGCGGGGGGCCCCGCAGATACGCAGTATTTT; CDR3: CSAGVAGGPADTQYF
D: TRBD1; size: -; J: TRBJ1-5; V: TRBV20-1; DNA: TGCAGTGCTAGGGGACAGGGAACAAATCAGCCCCAGCATTTT; CDR3: CSARGQGTNQPQHF
D: -; size: -; J: TRBJ1-5; V: TRBV7-9; DNA: TGTGCCAGCAGCGCAGGGGAGCAGCCCCAGCATTTT; CDR3: CASSAGEQPQHF
D: TRBD1; size: -; J: TRBJ2-7; V: TRBV10-2; DNA: TGCGCCAGCGGGACAGGGTTCAACGAGCAGTACTTC; CDR3: CASGTGFNEQYF
D: TRBD1; size: -; J: TRBJ2-3; V: TRBV20-1; DNA: TGCAGTGCTAGAGATTTAAGGGGGCTGGCGGATACGCAGTATTTT; CDR3: CSARDLRGLADTQYF
D: -; size: -; J: TRBJ2-1; V: TRBV18; DNA: TGTGCCAGCTCACCAATTACCTCCTACAATGAGCAGTTCTTC; CDR3: CASSPITSYNEQFF
D: TRBD2; size: -; J: TRBJ2-3; V: TRBV5-4; DNA: TGTGCCAGCAGCTCCCGGCGGGGGAGCACAGATACGCAGTATTTT; CDR3: CASSSRRGSTDTQYF
D: -; size: -; J: TRBJ2-3; V: TRBV7-2; DNA: TGTGCCAGCAGCTTAGGCGGCGGAGGAGATACGCAGTATTTT; CDR3: CASSLGGGGDTQYF
D: TRBD1; size: -; J: TRBJ1-1; V: TRBV5-1; DNA: TGCGCCAGCACCCTGGACAGGGGGAACACTGAAGCTTTCTTT; CDR3: CASTLDRGNTEAFF